The next 15 T cell receptor beta chains were all read from a single sample in a study of cytomegalovirus exposure and HLA in healthy donors. The assay was immunoSEQ multiplex PCR, and TCRdb's table has in-frame clones only and misses some. The data contain about 130,000 clones, approximately 84% of them singletons. Specimen: PBMCs. The receptors stem from a man aged 25-40 years in good health and CMV-seropositive.

This rearrangement joins TRBV10-3 to TRBJ2-1; maybe TRBD2 (6 bases). The germline gives CDR1 ENHRY, CDR2 SYGVKD. The CDR3 runs to 19 residues. The V and J ends lost 0 bases and 3 bases respectively, with 21 bases between them. The DNA for the CDR3 is TGTGCCATCAGTGAGTCTCCCGGGAGCCCCGTATTGAACTACAATGAGCAGTTCTTC. Translated: CAISESPGSPVLNYNEQFF.

The V and J genes are TRBV5-1 and TRBJ1-1; D might be TRBD1 (5 bases). V was cut by 3 bases and J by 4 bases, with 13 bases left in between. The CDR3 is made up of 14 amino acids. Germline CDR1 reads SGHRS; CDR2 reads YFSETQ. DNA for the CDR3: TGCGCCAGCAGCTCGTCGATGGGGCTCACTGAAGCTTTCTTT. It yields the protein CASSSSMGLTEAFF. Based on the CDR3 plus reference TRBV5-1 and TRBJ1-1, the full variable domain is KAGVTQTPRYLIKTRGQQVTLSCSPISGHRSVSWYQQTPGQGLQFLFEYFSETQRNKGNFPGRFSGRQFSNSRSEMNVSTLELGDSALYLCASSSSMGLTEAFFGQGTRLTVV.

On this clone itself: The junction departs from the called germline gene at one end, perhaps through a read error. The V gene is TRBV4-1, the J gene TRBJ1-1, with TRBD1 matching over 7 bases. The CDR3 loop spans 17 amino acids. Germline V gives CDR1 MGHRA, CDR2 YSYEKL. This CDR3 reads CASSQDLRGPVNAEAFF. The CDR3 bases are TGCGCCAGCAGCCAAGATCTAAGGGGGCCCGTGAACGCTGAAGCTTTCTTT.

The chain carries TRBV18 and TRBJ1-4; D gene unclear. This CDR3 comprises 12 residues. Trimming cost V 3 bases and J 7 bases, with 6 bases left between them. Germline-derived CDR1 and CDR2 are KGHSH and LQKENI. This CDR3 reads CASSPVGEKLFF. The CDR3 nucleotides read TGTGCCAGCTCACCGGTCGGTGAAAAACTGTTTTTT.

The chain carries TRBV27 and TRBJ1-2, with TRBD1 identical over 10 bases. The germline V gene encodes CDR1 MNHEY and CDR2 SMNVEV (reference sequence). After removal of 5 bases from V and 3 bases from J, the junction contained 18 bases not matched to a gene. The CDR3 length is 19 residues. CDR3 sequence: CASSPRAGQGPFQYYGYTF. CDR3 coding DNA: TGTGCCAGCAGTCCTAGGGCGGGACAGGGGCCCTTCCAATACTATGGCTACACCTTC.

This clone was counted ten times or more. The chain joins TRBV4-2 to TRBJ2-1; D unclear. Germline V gives CDR1 LGHNA, CDR2 YNFKEQ. Trimming removed 4 bases from V and 6 bases from J, with 10 bases in between. This CDR3 has 13 residues. CDR3 loop: CASSPTIGNEQFF. CDR3 DNA: TGTGCCAGCAGCCCCACTATAGGCAATGAGCAGTTCTTC.

The chain links TRBV10-3 to TRBJ2-7; D possibly corresponds to TRBD1 (5 bases). This CDR3 has 12 amino acids. V lost 6 bases to trimming and J lost 7 bases, with 13 bases between them. The germline V gene has CDR1 ENHRY and CDR2 SYGVKD. CDR3 coding DNA: TGTGCCATCAGGGATGAGACAGAAGAGCAGTACTTC. It specifies CAIRDETEEQYF.

The rearrangement uses TRBV18 and TRBJ1-1, with D unresolved. Trimming removed 4 bases at V and 1 base at J, with 16 bases between. Germline CDR1 reads KGHSH; CDR2 reads LQKENI. CDR3 size: 16 residues. The CDR3 region is CASSHDTSTANTEAFF. The CDR3 DNA follows: TGTGCCAGCTCACATGATACTAGTACTGCGAACACTGAAGCTTTCTTT.

This clone occurred once. The chain combines TRBV4-1 with TRBJ2-7; perhaps TRBD2 as D (5 bases). Germline CDR1 reads MGHRA; CDR2 reads YSYEKL. This CDR3 has 15 residues. V lost 1 base, J lost 0 bases, and 10 bases lay in between. As DNA, the CDR3 is TGCGCCAGCAGCCAAGGGATGGGGAGCTCCTACGAGCAGTACTTC. It translates to CASSQGMGSSYEQYF.

The chain couples TRBV19 to TRBJ1-1, with a possible D match to TRBD1 (6 bases). Looked up from germline, CDR1 is LNHDA and CDR2 is SQIVND (reference sequence). Trimming took 5 bases from V and 9 from J, leaving 13 bases between them. The length of the CDR3 is 12 residues. CDR3 protein: CASSGNRVKAFF. The CDR3 DNA sequence: TGTGCCAGTAGTGGAAACAGGGTCAAAGCTTTCTTT.

This chain connects TRBV7-8 to TRBJ1-2; 8 bases are a match to TRBD1. This CDR3 region has 15 residues. The V and J ends lost 2 bases and 3 bases, in that order; junction bases with no gene match: 5. CDR1 and CDR2 (germline): SGHVS, FQNEAQ. CDR3 sequence: CASSLTGQEYYGYTF. The CDR3 DNA reads as TGTGCCAGCAGCTTAACGGGACAGGAGTACTATGGCTACACCTTC.

This clone was seen a few times. V gene TRBV7-6 combines with J gene TRBJ2-1; D may be TRBD2 (6 bases). From germline, CDR1 is SGHVS and CDR2 FNYEAQ. The ends were cut back, 2 bases at V and 4 bases at J, with 12 bases in the middle. The CDR3 covers 15 residues. CDR3 in amino acids: CASSLIGRPYNEQFF. CDR3 nucleotides: TGTGCCAGCAGCTTAATCGGGAGACCGTACAATGAGCAGTTCTTC.

This chain uses TRBV10-3 with TRBJ2-7; 11 bases match TRBD2. Unmatched junction bases numbered 3, after V lost 3 bases and J lost 2 bases. CDR1 and CDR2 (germline): ENHRY, SYGVKD. This CDR3 has 15 amino acids. CDR3 DNA: TGTGCCATCAGTGACCCTAGCGGGGGGACCTACGAGCAGTACTTC. Protein product: CAISDPSGGTYEQYF.

DNA for the CDR3: TGTGCCAGCACCCTCCCCCGGGTTAAAAATCAGCCCCAGCATTTT. Translated: CASTLPRVKNQPQHF. The V and J genes are TRBV21-1 and TRBJ1-5. TRBV21-1 is described as a pseudogene. This CDR3 region has 15 residues.

The V call is TRBV5-1, the J call TRBJ1-1, with D maybe TRBD1 (5 bases). The CDR3 length is 16 residues. The germline V gene has CDR1 SGHRS and CDR2 YFSETQ. V lost 0 bases to trimming and J lost 2 bases, with 14 bases between them. CDR3 sequence (DNA): TGCGCCAGCAGCTTGGAGGGGATAAGAGGCAACACTGAAGCTTTCTTT. It encodes CASSLEGIRGNTEAFF.